What follows are 10 T cell receptor beta chains derived from one specimen sequenced in a study of blood T cell repertoires in COVID-19 (dated by TCRdb to about 2020). Receptor amplification or capture employed the immunoSEQ multiplex PCR assay. The table comes from immuneACCESS by way of TCRdb, which keeps in-frame sequences with V and J called. Part of the clones is missing from these tables; in studies checked, under half for an unresolved V gene and the rest for unknown reasons. The sample includes about 130,000 clones, with approximately 90% observed a single time. The ten largest clones add up to roughly 18% of the sample. Sample: peripheral blood. All receptors derive from a middle-aged man with active or convalescent COVID-19.

The genes are TRBV18 and TRBJ2-7; D is unresolved. The germline V gene encodes CDR1 KGHSH and CDR2 LQKENI. V lost 6 bases and J 3 bases, leaving 9 bases between the germline ends. This CDR3 has 12 residues. CDR3 DNA sequence: TGTGCCAGCTCCCCTAATGACTACGAGCAGTACTTC. It translates to CASSPNDYEQYF.

As DNA, the CDR3 is TGTGCCAGCTCACCCTCCGGGGACTATGAAGCTTTCTTT. Translation gives CASSPSGDYEAFF. The chain is built from TRBV18 and TRBJ1-1; possibly TRBD1 for D (5 bases). The germline gives CDR1 KGHSH, CDR2 LQKENI. This CDR3 is 13 amino acids long. The V and J ends lost 3 bases and 7 bases respectively, with 12 bases between them.

There are a few counts of this clone. This chain links TRBV2 with TRBJ1-6; D unresolved. V lost 0 bases and J lost 7, with 7 bases in between. This CDR3 spans 14 amino acids. Germline V gene data show CDR1 as SNHLY and CDR2 as FYNNEI. As DNA, the CDR3 is TGTGCCAGCAGTGAAGCCCGTACAAATTCACCCCTCCACTTT. Residues: CASSEARTNSPLHF.

The chain links TRBV6-5 to TRBJ2-2; D unclear. The CDR3 is 14 amino acids. Trimming removed 2 bases at V and 6 bases at J, with 10 bases between. CDR1 MNHEY and CDR2 SVGAGI come from the germline V gene. CDR3 in DNA: TGTGCCAGCAGTTACCCGAAAGCCCCCGGGGAGCTGTTTTTT. Translated, it gives CASSYPKAPGELFF.

The V gene is TRBV6-6, the J gene TRBJ1-2, with 10 bases identical to TRBD1. This CDR3 contains 13 residues. Germline trimming cut 10 bases from V and 8 bases from J; bases unmatched to any gene: 10. Germline CDR1 is MNHNY and CDR2 is SVGAGI (reference sequence). The CDR3 loop is CATISRDRGGYTF. The DNA for the CDR3 is TGTGCCACCATTTCAAGGGACAGGGGAGGCTACACCTTC.

This chain links TRBV7-2 with TRBJ2-2; 9 bases fit TRBD2. Trimming at V came to 3 bases and at J to 1 base, leaving 3 bases not matched to a gene. The CDR3 runs to 16 residues. Germline CDR1 reads SGHTA; CDR2 reads FQGNSA. CDR3 sequence reads: CASSLRAGGNTGELFF. The CDR3 nucleotides read TGTGCCAGCAGCTTGAGAGCGGGGGGGAACACCGGGGAGCTGTTTTTT. Drawing the rest from reference TRBV7-2 and TRBJ2-2, the complete variable domain is GAGVSQSPSNKVTEKGKDVELRCDPISGHTALYWYRQSLGQGLEFLIYFQGNSAPDKSGLPSDRFSAERTGGSVSTLTIQRTQQEDSAVYLCASSLRAGGNTGELFFGEGSRLTVL.

The V gene is TRBV29-1, the J gene TRBJ1-2; TRBD1 agrees at 10 bases. Per germline, CDR1 SQVTM and CDR2 ANQGSEA. With V trimmed by 6 bases and J by 6 bases, 1 base remained unmatched. The CDR3 runs 11 residues. The CDR3 DNA is TGCAGCGTGGGGACAGGGGATGGCTACACCTTC. Encoded protein: CSVGTGDGYTF.

The rearrangement links TRBV5-4 to TRBJ2-1, with 13 bases fitting TRBD2. The V segment lost 5 bases and the J segment 1 base; nucleotides outside the gene matches: 3. The CDR3 spans 16 residues. Germline V gene lookup returns CDR1 SGHNT and CDR2 YYREEE (reference sequence). CDR3 bases: TGTGCCAGCAGAACGACTAGCGGGAGGTCCTACAATGAGCAGTTCTTC. Its translation: CASRTTSGRSYNEQFF. The full variable domain, with the rest looked up from reference TRBV5-4 and TRBJ2-1, is ETGVTQSPTHLIKTRGQQVTLRCSSQSGHNTVSWYQQALGQGPQFIFQYYREEENGRGNFPPRFSGLQFPNYSSELNVNALELDDSALYLCASRTTSGRSYNEQFFGPGTRLTVL.

The chain recombines TRBV5-1 with TRBJ2-3; 11 bases match TRBD2. This CDR3 region has 15 residues. The germline V gene encodes CDR1 SGHRS and CDR2 YFSETQ. With 0 bases clipped from V and 4 bases from J, the junction kept 1 base outside the gene matches. CDR3 residues: CASSLGLAGSDTQYF. DNA for the CDR3: TGCGCCAGCAGCTTGGGACTAGCGGGATCAGATACGCAGTATTTT.

The V call is TRBV30, the J call TRBJ1-5; 9 bases align to TRBD1. There are 15 residues in the CDR3. V was pared by 3 bases and J by 3 bases, with 6 bases of the junction left unmatched. CDR1 and CDR2 (germline): GTSNPN, SVGIG (reference sequence). CDR3 DNA: TGTGCCTGGAGCGTAGACAGGGGGGACAATCAGCCCCAGCATTTT. Its protein is CAWSVDRGDNQPQHF.